The 21 T cell receptor beta chains below all came from one sample that was sequenced in a study of T cell clonality in common variable immunodeficiency. TCRdb keeps only in-frame clones here, not all; method: immunoSEQ multiplex PCR. The repertoire consists of more than 65,000 clones, none detected only once. The sample comprised peripheral blood mononuclear cells. Receptors originate from a person aged 18 to 75 in good health.

This clone was detected ten times or more. The read ends 3 residues shy of where the CDR3 ends; the end is completed using the germline J gene. The chain uses TRBV20-1 and TRBJ1-2; D may be TRBD1 (6 bases). The length of the CDR3 is 13 residues. Deletions cut 1 base from V and 2 bases from J, with 8 bases between. CDR1 and CDR2 from the germline V gene are DFQATT and SNEGSKA (reference sequence). The DNA read from the CDR3 is TGCAGTGCTAGAGGTGACAGGAACTATGGC. The encoded protein is CSARGDRNYG. The entire CDR3 protein reads CSARGDRNYGYTF.

This clone was counted at least ten times. The part of the CDR3 DNA that was read is TGCGCCAGCAGCGGACAGCCCCCTATGGACACCGGGGAG. It codes for CASSGQPPMDTGE. The CDR3 in its entirety is CASSGQPPMDTGELFF. The chain links TRBV4-1 to TRBJ2-2, with D possibly matching TRBD1 (6 bases). The read stops 3 residues short of the end of the CDR3; the missing end is completed from the germline J gene. Trimming cost V 5 bases and J 3 bases, with 16 bases left between them. CDR1 and CDR2 (germline): MGHRA, YSYEKL. The CDR3 runs 16 residues.

The sample holds many counts of this clone. The DNA ends 3 residues before the CDR3 does, and the rest of the CDR3 is filled in from the germline J gene. V gene TRBV12-3 or TRBV12-4 combines with J gene TRBJ2-4; 10 positions match TRBD1. CDR3 length: 16 residues. With 3 bases clipped from V and 6 bases from J, the junction kept 8 bases outside the gene matches. CDR3 DNA, as far as it was read: TGTGCCAGCAGTTTTAGGGGACAGGGGAACCCAAACATT. Translated, it gives CASSFRGQGNPNI. The full CDR3 sequence reads CASSFRGQGNPNIQYF.

This clone has ten or more counts. The observed sequence ends 3 residues before the CDR3 terminus, with the missing tail filled in from the germline J gene. The V gene is TRBV20-1, the J gene TRBJ1-2; D unresolved. Per germline, CDR1 DFQATT and CDR2 SNEGSKA (reference sequence). This CDR3 has 12 amino acids. The covered CDR3 bases are TGCAGTGCTCCCCCCGTCGGTTGGGGC. Protein: CSAPPVGWG. The entire CDR3 protein is CSAPPVGWGYTF.

In its sample, this clone was seen many times. The read terminates 3 residues before the CDR3 end, so the remaining end is supplied by the germline J gene. V usage is TRBV20-1 and J usage is TRBJ1-2; D may be TRBD1 (6 bases). The CDR3 is 16 residues long. Trimming took 5 bases from V and 4 from J, leaving 23 bases between them. Germline lookup yields CDR1 DFQATT and CDR2 SNEGSKA (reference sequence). CDR3 loop: CSARTRGIRGSYGYTF. The covered CDR3 bases are TGCAGTGCTCGAACTCGGGGAATCAGGGGAAGCTATGGC.

In its sample, this clone was seen many times. Mismatch with germline at one junction end may stem from a read error. The read ends 3 residues early relative to the CDR3; the germline J gene fills the gap. The chain uses TRBV4-2 and TRBJ2-1; D may be TRBD2 (5 bases). In germline, CDR1 is LGHNA, CDR2 YNFKEQ. This CDR3 has 17 amino acids. The part of the CDR3 DNA that was read is TGCGCCAGCAGCCCATCTAATTGGTACTCAACAGCGGATGAG. Encoded protein: CASSPSNWYSTADE. The entire CDR3 protein reads CASSPSNWYSTADEQFF.

In this sample, this clone turned up a few times. The sequenced fragment ends 3 residues before the CDR3 boundary, so the rest is inferred from the germline J gene. The gene calls are TRBV30 and TRBJ1-3; D unclear. V lost 5 bases and J lost 4, with 12 bases in between. CDR1 and CDR2 (germline): GTSNPN, SVGIG (reference sequence). The CDR3 runs 13 residues. CDR3 sequence reads: CAWGQVRGNTIYF. CDR3 DNA (partial): TGTGCCTGGGGGCAGGTTAGAGGAAACACC.

At least ten counts were recorded for this clone. The CDR3 end falls 3 residues outside the read, so it is completed with the germline J gene. The sample has other DNA sequences that encode this CDR3 too. This chain connects TRBV5-1 to TRBJ2-7, with 9 positions matching TRBD2. The ends lost 5 bases at V and 4 bases at J; junction bases unmatched: 7. The length of the CDR3 is 14 residues. CDR1 SGHRS and CDR2 YFSETQ come from the germline V gene. CDR3 DNA, as far as it was read: TGCGCCAGCAGTACGACTAGCGGAAGTTACGAG. Translation: CASSTTSGSYE. The complete CDR3 protein is CASSTTSGSYEQYF.

This clone was seen many times. The CDR3 extends 3 residues past the end of the read, so its final part is completed from the germline J gene. The rearrangement joins TRBV20-1 to TRBJ2-3; 12 bases are shared with TRBD1. CDR3 length: 14 residues. Germline V gene data show CDR1 as DFQATT and CDR2 as SNEGSKA (reference sequence). Trimming took 5 bases from V and 6 from J; bases not matched to a gene: 6. This CDR3 reads CSAFPGQGADTQYF. The CDR3 bases that were read are TGCAGTGCTTTCCCGGGACAGGGGGCGGATACG.

This clone was recorded at least ten times. CDR3 sequence: CASSTPEQGTNSPLHF. The part of the CDR3 DNA that was read is TGCGCCAGCAGCACGCCGGAACAGGGAACTAATTCACCC. V usage is TRBV5-1 and J usage is TRBJ1-6, with a possible D match to TRBD1 (6 bases). The read terminates 3 residues ahead of where the CDR3 ends, so the germline J gene completes it. This CDR3 is built from 16 residues. Germline CDR1 reads SGHRS; CDR2 reads YFSETQ. The germline V and J ends were trimmed by 4 bases and 6 bases, with 17 bases remaining between them.

This clone has a handful of counts. From the germline J gene comes the end of the CDR3, since the read stops 3 residues before it. The V gene is TRBV10-2, the J gene TRBJ1-1; 8 bases are shared with TRBD1. V lost 5 bases, J lost 0 bases, and 8 bases stayed unmatched. The CDR3 contains 16 residues. CDR1 is WSHSY, CDR2 SAAADI, per germline. CDR3 in amino acids: CASSTGGALMNTEAFF. CDR3 DNA, as far as it was read: TGCGCCAGCAGTACAGGGGGGGCCCTTATGAACACTGAA.

This clone was observed a few times. The read gets to within 3 residues of the CDR3 end, and the germline J gene fills in the rest. This chain links TRBV5-1 with TRBJ2-7; TRBD1 matches at 7 bases. CDR1 and CDR2 (germline): SGHRS, YFSETQ. The CDR3 is made up of 14 amino acids. V gave up 0 bases and J gave up 6 bases; unmatched junction bases: 6. The part of the CDR3 DNA that was read is TGCGCCAGCAGCTTGGGACAGGGTCTGCGCGAG. Translation: CASSLGQGLRE. The entire CDR3 protein is CASSLGQGLREQYF.

At least ten counts were recorded for this clone. The read ends 3 residues shy of where the CDR3 ends; the end is completed using the germline J gene. This chain links TRBV2 with TRBJ2-1; 14 bases align to TRBD2. Germline V gives CDR1 SNHLY, CDR2 FYNNEI. The length of the CDR3 is 16 residues. J lost 7 bases, V lost 2 bases, and 4 bases had no gene match. Partial CDR3 DNA: TGTGCCAGCAGTGAAATCCGGACTAGCGGGGGGAATGAG. This gives the protein CASSEIRTSGGNE. The whole CDR3 protein reads CASSEIRTSGGNEQFF.

This clone came up many times. The CDR3 is cut off 3 residues early in the read; its end comes from the germline J gene. The gene calls are TRBV29-1 and TRBJ2-7, with a possible D match to TRBD1 (5 bases). CDR1 is SQVTM, CDR2 ANQGSEA, per germline. The CDR3 has 12 amino acids. Trimming took off 6 bases at V and 3 bases at J, with 12 bases between the two ends. The CDR3 region is CSVRGWFYEQYF. CDR3 DNA (partial): TGCAGCGTAAGGGGTTGGTTCTACGAG.

This clone was recorded at least ten times. The read ends 3 residues shy of where the CDR3 ends; the end is completed using the germline J gene. The rearrangement links TRBV5-1 to TRBJ1-2; 7 nucleotides agree with TRBD1. The CDR3 extends over 14 amino acids. Germline CDR1 is SGHRS and CDR2 is YFSETQ. Incomplete CDR3 DNA: TGCGCCAGCAGCTTGGGACAGGGTGCATACGGC. This translates into CASSLGQGAYG. The CDR3 reads in full as CASSLGQGAYGYTF.

This clone was recorded many times. The read ends 3 residues before the CDR3 terminus; that terminus is restored from the germline J gene. The J gene is TRBJ1-5, the V gene TRBV18, with TRBD1 matching 7 bases. CDR3 length equals 15 residues. The V and J ends lost 6 bases and 9 bases, in that order; junction bases with no gene match: 14. Per the germline V gene, CDR1 is KGHSH and CDR2 is LQKENI. The CDR3 protein is CASSVGTVVDAPQHF. CDR3 DNA, as far as it was read: TGTGCCAGCTCGGTCGGGACAGTCGTGGATGCGCCC. Full variable domain (missing parts from reference TRBV18 and TRBJ1-5): NAGVMQNPRHLVRRRGQEARLRCSPMKGHSHVYWYRQLPEEGLKFMVYLQKENIIDESGMPKERFSAEFPKEGPSILRIQQVVRGDSAAYFCASSVGTVVDAPQHFGDGTRLSIL.

In regard to this clone: The missing CDR3 end, 3 residues past where the read stops, is filled in from the germline J gene. This CDR3 is also generated by other DNA sequences in the sample. The gene calls are TRBV19 and TRBJ1-3; D remains ambiguous. The CDR3 runs to 16 residues. From germline, CDR1 is LNHDA and CDR2 SQIVND (reference sequence). Deletions cut 5 bases from V and 0 bases from J, with 14 bases between. CDR3 bases read: TGTGCCAGTAGTTCACTTCTCGAGGGCTCTGGAAACACC. Protein: CASSSLLEGSGNT. The CDR3 reads in full as CASSSLLEGSGNTIYF.

This clone appeared many times. The read halts 3 residues ahead of the CDR3 end, with the missing end drawn from the germline J gene. V usage is TRBV2 and J usage is TRBJ1-5; 12 bases agree with TRBD1. Unmatched junction bases numbered 3, after V lost 6 bases and J lost 6 bases. CDR1 and CDR2 (germline): SNHLY, FYNNEI. The CDR3 has 14 amino acids. CDR3 amino acids: CASRGTGGIQPQHF. The CDR3 bases that were read are TGTGCCAGCAGGGGGACAGGGGGCATTCAGCCC.

This clone has a count of ten or more. The read ends 3 residues shy of where the CDR3 ends; the end is completed using the germline J gene. The chain is built from TRBV19 and TRBJ2-7; D not certain. V was cut by 4 bases and J by 5 bases, with 15 bases left in between. From germline, CDR1 is LNHDA and CDR2 SQIVND (reference sequence). This CDR3 comprises 14 residues. The CDR3 bases that were read are TGTGCCAGTAGTAGGGCCCTCCAGTCGGACGAG. Translated: CASSRALQSDE. The whole CDR3 sequence reads CASSRALQSDEQYF.

This clone appeared many times. The read comes to an end 3 residues before the CDR3 does, leaving the germline J gene to fill in the end. J is TRBJ2-2 and V is TRBV6-1; perhaps TRBD1 as D (6 bases). This CDR3 is 15 amino acids long. Germline values: CDR1 MNHNS, CDR2 SASEGT. The V and J ends lost 4 bases and 5 bases respectively, with 14 bases between them. The CDR3 protein is CASSVEQGRTGELFF. The sequenced CDR3 bases are TGTGCCAGCAGTGTAGAACAGGGTAGGACCGGGGAG.

A few counts support this clone. The read terminates 3 residues ahead of where the CDR3 ends, so the germline J gene completes it. The chain recombines TRBV6-2 or TRBV6-3 with TRBJ1-2; 8 nucleotides line up with TRBD1. Germline trimming cut 2 bases from V and 6 bases from J; bases unmatched to any gene: 2. The germline V gene encodes CDR1 MNHEY and CDR2 SVGEGT. The CDR3 sequence is 13 residues long. The part of the CDR3 DNA that was read is TGTGCCAGCAGTTACGGACAGGGACATGGC. Protein: CASSYGQGHG. The full CDR3 is CASSYGQGHGYTF.